These 25 T cell receptor beta chains share one sample of origin, sequenced in a study of graft-versus-host responses after intestinal transplantation. Clones were sequenced by immunoSEQ multiplex PCR, and TCRdb holds only the in-frame ones, with some missing. The data show 70,000 to 95,000 clones, 85% to 95% seen once. No cognate antigen is known for these TCRs. The sample consisted of unstimulated CD8+ T cells sorted from spleen or lymph node cells, taken before transplant. Every receptor here comes from a human donor who was the organ donor for an intestinal transplant.

This clone was seen once. The CDR3 region has the DNA TGCAGCGTCAGACTAGAAAGCACAGATACGCAGTATTTT. Residues: CSVRLESTDTQYF. The V call is TRBV29-1, the J call TRBJ2-3; D perhaps matches TRBD2 (6 bases). Germline-derived CDR1 and CDR2 are SQVTM and ANQGSEA. The CDR3 totals 13 residues. V was trimmed by 6 bases and J by 0 bases, leaving 10 bases between them.

V and J are TRBV6-1 and TRBJ1-5; D unclear. V was cut by 1 base and J by 2 bases, with 9 bases left in between. The CDR3 spans 15 residues. Germline assignment: CDR1 MNHNS and CDR2 SASEGT. The CDR3 sequence: CASSEVAVGNQPQHF. The CDR3 nucleotides are TGTGCCAGCAGTGAAGTTGCCGTAGGCAATCAGCCCCAGCATTTT.

The chain couples TRBV5-6 to TRBJ2-4; 8 nucleotides align to TRBD1. This CDR3 is built from 14 residues. V shed 1 base, J shed 8 bases, and the junction held 5 bases outside the gene matches. CDR1 is SGHDT and CDR2 is YYEEEE in the germline V gene. The CDR3 region is CASSLYGTGDIQYF. DNA of the CDR3: TGTGCCAGCAGCTTGTATGGGACAGGCGACATTCAGTACTTC. The variable domain in full, with the rest retrieved from reference TRBV5-6 and TRBJ2-4, is DAGVTQSPTHLIKTRGQQVTLRCSPKSGHDTVSWYQQALGQGPQFIFQYYEEEERQRGNFPDRFSGHQFPNYSSELNVNALLLGDSALYLCASSLYGTGDIQYFGAGTRLSVL.

The genes are TRBV5-6 and TRBJ2-3, with unresolved D. The germline CDR1 and CDR2 sequences are SGHDT and YYEEEE. This CDR3 has 16 amino acids. Trimming left V 4 bases short and J 0 bases short, with 15 bases between. CDR3 protein: CASSPLIADSTDTQYF. CDR3 bases: TGTGCCAGCAGCCCTCTCATAGCTGACAGCACAGATACGCAGTATTTT.

The chain recombines TRBV27 with TRBJ2-5; tentatively, D is TRBD1 (5 bases). The J call may be in error: the DNA end matches TRBJ2-7 better. CDR1 and CDR2 (germline): MNHEY, SMNVEV (reference sequence). This CDR3 has 14 residues. CDR3 DNA: TGTGCCACAAAACTACCATTCCCAGGGAACGAGCAGTACTTC. This encodes CATKLPFPGNEQYF.

The sample holds a few counts of this clone. The chain carries TRBV5-1 and TRBJ2-7, with unresolved D. V gave up 2 bases and J gave up 0 bases, with 6 bases separating them. Germline V lookup: CDR1 SGHRS, CDR2 YFSETQ. The CDR3 runs to 13 residues. The CDR3 here is CASSFYSSYEQYF. CDR3 coding DNA: TGCGCCAGCAGCTTCTATAGCTCCTACGAGCAGTACTTC.

The rearrangement links TRBV27 to TRBJ1-5, with a weak D call TRBD1 (5 bases). This CDR3 is built from 15 residues. Germline V gives CDR1 MNHEY, CDR2 SMNVEV (reference sequence). Trimming shortened V by 6 bases and J by 2 bases, and 14 bases separated the two germline ends. The CDR3 spells CASRATVKGNQPQHF. The CDR3, as DNA: TGTGCCAGCAGGGCGACAGTGAAAGGCAATCAGCCCCAGCATTTT.

The V and J genes are TRBV19 and TRBJ2-2; 8 positions agree with TRBD2. The germline V gene encodes CDR1 LNHDA and CDR2 SQIVND (reference sequence). CDR3 length: 16 residues. The ends lost 5 bases at V and 5 bases at J; junction bases unmatched: 10. The CDR3 coding sequence is TGTGCCAGTAGTTTGACGGGACTAGGGGGGACCGGGGAGCTGTTTTTT. It codes for CASSLTGLGGTGELFF. Full variable domain (missing parts from reference TRBV19 and TRBJ2-2): DGGITQSPKYLFRKEGQNVTLSCEQNLNHDAMYWYRQDPGQGLRLIYYSQIVNDFQKGDIAEGYSVSREKKESFPLTVTSAQKNPTAFYLCASSLTGLGGTGELFFGEGSRLTVL.

This chain joins TRBV7-7 and TRBJ2-7; no reliable D call. This CDR3 is 13 amino acids long. In germline, CDR1 is SSHAT, CDR2 FNYEAQ (reference sequence). The CDR3 region is CASSSARGYEQYF. Here the CDR3 DNA reads TGTGCTAGCTCCTCAGCCCGCGGATACGAGCAGTACTTC.

The CDR3 bases are TGTGCCAGCAGCCTCACCGGGGAGCTGTTTTTT. Its translation is CASSLTGELFF. The chain joins TRBV9 to TRBJ2-2; D not certain. Germline V gene lookup returns CDR1 SGDLS and CDR2 YYNGEE. The CDR3 runs to 11 residues. Trimming took off 4 bases at V and 4 bases at J, with 2 bases between the two ends.

This chain uses TRBV4-1 with TRBJ1-1; possibly TRBD1 for D (6 bases). The CDR3 contains 15 residues. V lost 3 bases to trimming and J lost 1 base, with 12 bases between them. Per the germline V gene, CDR1 is MGHRA and CDR2 is YSYEKL. This CDR3 reads CASSHIKGQNTEAFF. Here the CDR3 DNA reads TGCGCCAGCAGCCATATTAAGGGACAGAACACTGAAGCTTTCTTT.

The CDR3 region is CASSLGPSGQPQHF. For the CDR3, the DNA is TGTGCCAGCAGTTTGGGACCAAGCGGGCAGCCCCAGCATTTT. The chain uses TRBV28 and TRBJ1-5; D is perhaps TRBD1 (5 bases). This CDR3 spans 14 amino acids. The germline V gene has CDR1 MDHEN and CDR2 SYDVKM. The ends were cut back, 3 bases at V and 7 bases at J, with 13 bases in the middle.

The chain joins TRBV9 to TRBJ2-2; no definite D call. Germline V lookup: CDR1 SGDLS, CDR2 YYNGEE. The CDR3 contains 12 residues. V was clipped by 4 bases and J by 7 bases, with 8 bases between them. CDR3 residues: CASSPVSGELFF. The DNA for the CDR3 is TGTGCCAGCAGCCCGGTGAGCGGGGAGCTGTTTTTT.

This sequence joins TRBV27 and TRBJ2-2; D not resolved. Germline V gene sequence: CDR1 MNHEY, CDR2 SMNVEV (reference sequence). Deletions cut 1 base from V and 1 base from J, with 7 bases between. The CDR3 is 15 amino acids. CDR3 loop: CASSLWAGNTGELFF. The DNA for the CDR3 is TGTGCCAGCAGTTTATGGGCAGGGAACACCGGGGAGCTGTTTTTT.

V gene TRBV5-6 combines with J gene TRBJ1-1, with D hard to call. Looked up from germline, CDR1 is SGHDT and CDR2 is YYEEEE. Trimming left V 0 bases short and J 0 bases short, with 6 bases between. The CDR3 totals 14 residues. The CDR3 nucleotides are TGTGCCAGCAGCTTGGCGCACTTGAACACTGAAGCTTTCTTT. It codes for CASSLAHLNTEAFF. Full variable domain (remainder filled in from reference TRBV5-6 and TRBJ1-1): DAGVTQSPTHLIKTRGQQVTLRCSPKSGHDTVSWYQQALGQGPQFIFQYYEEEERQRGNFPDRFSGHQFPNYSSELNVNALLLGDSALYLCASSLAHLNTEAFFGQGTRLTVV.

The rearrangement links TRBV6-5 to TRBJ1-2, with D perhaps TRBD1 (5 bases). The germline CDR1 and CDR2 sequences are MNHEY and SVGAGI. This CDR3 region has 14 residues. V lost 3 bases, J lost 3 bases, and 11 bases lay in between. The CDR3 loop is CASSYGRGYYGYTF. The CDR3 DNA sequence: TGTGCCAGCAGTTATGGTAGGGGTTACTATGGCTACACCTTC.

The gene calls are TRBV19 and TRBJ2-7; the match to TRBD2 covers 7 bases. The CDR3 extends over 15 amino acids. The germline V gene encodes CDR1 LNHDA and CDR2 SQIVND (reference sequence). Trimming removed 5 bases from V and 5 bases from J; junction bases left unmatched: 12. This chain's CDR3 is CASSLGLVHSDEQYF. CDR3 bases: TGTGCCAGTAGTCTAGGACTAGTACATTCGGACGAGCAGTACTTC.

The chain recombines TRBV7-9 with TRBJ1-2, with no clear D. This CDR3 is 17 amino acids long. Trimming shortened V by 5 bases and J by 0 bases, and 19 bases separated the two germline ends. Germline V gene lookup returns CDR1 SEHNR and CDR2 FQNEAQ (reference sequence). The CDR3 DNA follows: TGTGCCAGCAGCAAGACGACGGAGGGTGTCTCTAACTATGGCTACACCTTC. Encoded protein: CASSKTTEGVSNYGYTF.

CDR3 amino acids: CASSLSDSYNEQFF. The DNA of the CDR3 is TGTGCCAGCAGCCTCAGCGACAGCTACAATGAGCAGTTCTTC. The chain has TRBV9 and TRBJ2-1, with D possibly being TRBD1 (5 bases). V lost 4 bases and J 3 bases, leaving 11 bases between the germline ends. This CDR3 spans 14 amino acids. The germline gives CDR1 SGDLS, CDR2 YYNGEE.

The rearrangement links TRBV4-1 to TRBJ1-6; D gene unclear. Germline V gives CDR1 MGHRA, CDR2 YSYEKL. This CDR3 has 14 residues. V lost 5 bases, J lost 4 bases, and 9 bases lay in between. The CDR3 region has the DNA TGCGCCAGCAGCGGAGCCGGTTATAATTCACCCCTCCACTTT. It encodes CASSGAGYNSPLHF.

This rearrangement joins TRBV7-9 to TRBJ1-1, with 8 nucleotides matching TRBD1. Germline values: CDR1 SEHNR, CDR2 FQNEAQ (reference sequence). The CDR3 is made up of 13 amino acids. Germline trimming cut 5 bases from V and 6 bases from J; bases unmatched to any gene: 5. Here the CDR3 DNA reads TGTGCCAGCAGCCGCACAGGGGGACCTGAAGCTTTCTTT. Protein: CASSRTGGPEAFF.

The chain combines TRBV18 with TRBJ1-1; 7 nucleotides match TRBD1. V trimming: 6 bases; J trimming: 2 bases; junction bases outside the gene matches: 12. The CDR3 loop spans 16 amino acids. The V gene's germline CDR1 is KGHSH and CDR2 LQKENI. CDR3 sequence reads: CASSPLTGSGNTEAFF. The CDR3 DNA is TGTGCCAGCTCCCCGCTGACAGGGTCGGGTAACACTGAAGCTTTCTTT. Full variable domain (remainder filled in from reference TRBV18 and TRBJ1-1): NAGVMQNPRHLVRRRGQEARLRCSPMKGHSHVYWYRQLPEEGLKFMVYLQKENIIDESGMPKERFSAEFPKEGPSILRIQQVVRGDSAAYFCASSPLTGSGNTEAFFGQGTRLTVV.

The V gene is TRBV2, the J gene TRBJ2-2; TRBD2 agrees at 11 bases. The V gene's germline CDR1 is SNHLY and CDR2 FYNNEI. The CDR3 has 14 residues. Losses at the gene ends were 6 bases for V and 8 bases for J; bases not matched to a gene: 5. The CDR3 here is CASSGTSGLGELFF. CDR3 coding DNA: TGTGCCAGCAGCGGGACTAGCGGCTTGGGGGAGCTGTTTTTT.

This rearrangement joins TRBV4-1 to TRBJ1-1, with 7 bases lining up with TRBD1. The CDR3 contains 15 residues. Germline CDR1 is MGHRA and CDR2 is YSYEKL. V lost 3 bases to trimming and J lost 0 bases; unmatched junction nucleotides: 4. The DNA of the CDR3 is TGCGCCAGCAGCCAGTCAGGGGGAGTGAACACTGAAGCTTTCTTT. This sequence encodes CASSQSGGVNTEAFF.

The chain joins TRBV28 to TRBJ2-3; maybe TRBD2 (6 bases). The CDR3 spans 15 residues. Trimming took 6 bases from V and 0 from J, leaving 13 bases between them. Germline V gene lookup returns CDR1 MDHEN and CDR2 SYDVKM. This CDR3 is CASRLSGDSTDTQYF. CDR3 nucleotide sequence: TGTGCCAGCAGACTCTCGGGGGATAGCACAGATACGCAGTATTTT.